Listed below are T cell receptor beta chains from one sample, sequenced in a study of blood T cell repertoires in COVID-19. Assay: immunoSEQ multiplex PCR; the TCRdb copy retains only in-frame clones and omits some. Among roughly 300,000 clones listed, about 85% were seen once. What was sequenced was PBMCs or T cells enriched from blood (not recorded which). These receptors all come from a woman in her 30s who had recovered from COVID-19. Each CDR3 is given with its conserved first and last residue. Each record gives: V gene, clone size, D gene, J gene, CDR3 protein, CDR3 DNA. A D gene is named only where the DNA matches it firmly. Rows may omit the clone size; those that give it use once, few, many or a size class.

v_gene: TRBV9
abundance: few
d_gene: NA
j_gene: TRBJ1-1
CDR3aa: CASSPTWAGTTEAFF
CDR3nt: TGTGCCAGCAGCCCCACCTGGGCGGGGACCACTGAAGCTTTCTTT

v_gene: TRBV5-1
abundance: NA
d_gene: NA
j_gene: TRBJ1-1
CDR3aa: CASSSLGQGGTEAFF
CDR3nt: TGCGCCAGCAGCAGCCTAGGGCAGGGAGGGACTGAAGCTTTCTTT

v_gene: TRBV20-1
abundance: NA
d_gene: TRBD1
j_gene: TRBJ2-7
CDR3aa: CSASPLTGVFYEQYF
CDR3nt: TGCAGTGCTAGTCCCCTGACAGGGGTCTTTTACGAGCAGTACTTC

v_gene: TRBV6-5
abundance: NA
d_gene: TRBD1
j_gene: TRBJ1-2
CDR3aa: CASSLTGAGYGYTF
CDR3nt: TGTGCCAGCAGTCTTACAGGGGCTGGCTATGGCTACACCTTC

v_gene: TRBV27
abundance: NA
d_gene: NA
j_gene: TRBJ1-2
CDR3aa: CASSPRLASRYGYTF
CDR3nt: TGTGCCAGCAGTCCCCGCCTGGCATCTCGCTATGGCTACACCTTC

v_gene: TRBV7-3
abundance: NA
d_gene: NA
j_gene: TRBJ2-1
CDR3aa: CASTPDRGTYNEQFF
CDR3nt: TGTGCCAGCACCCCCGATCGGGGTACCTACAATGAGCAGTTCTTC

v_gene: TRBV6-5
abundance: NA
d_gene: NA
j_gene: TRBJ1-1
CDR3aa: CASTTGRGGNTEAFF
CDR3nt: TGTGCCAGCACTACCGGCCGGGGAGGGAACACTGAAGCTTTCTTT

v_gene: TRBV4-3
abundance: NA
d_gene: NA
j_gene: TRBJ1-6
CDR3aa: CASSQDRGVNSPLHF
CDR3nt: TGCGCCAGCAGCCAAGACAGGGGAGTTAATTCACCCCTCCACTTT

v_gene: TRBV2
abundance: NA
d_gene: TRBD1
j_gene: TRBJ1-6
CDR3aa: CASSTPQGNSPLHF
CDR3nt: TGTGCCAGCTCCACCCCACAGGGGAATTCACCCCTCCACTTT

v_gene: TRBV6-4
abundance: NA
d_gene: TRBD1
j_gene: TRBJ1-1
CDR3aa: CASRRDRESTEAFF
CDR3nt: TGTGCCAGCAGGAGGGACAGGGAAAGTACTGAAGCTTTCTTT

v_gene: TRBV30
abundance: once
d_gene: NA
j_gene: TRBJ1-2
CDR3aa: CAWIFKGANYGYTF
CDR3nt: TGTGCCTGGATTTTTAAGGGGGCTAACTATGGCTACACCTTC

v_gene: TRBV14
abundance: once
d_gene: TRBD2
j_gene: TRBJ2-2
CDR3aa: CASSQVGQRGNTGELFF
CDR3nt: TGTGCCAGCAGCCAAGTTGGTCAGCGGGGGAACACCGGGGAGCTGTTTTTT

v_gene: TRBV3-1/TRBV3-2
abundance: NA
d_gene: NA
j_gene: TRBJ1-2
CDR3aa: CASRSAAADYGYTF
CDR3nt: TGTGCCAGCAGATCCGCGGCAGCCGACTATGGCTACACCTTC

v_gene: TRBV19
abundance: NA
d_gene: NA
j_gene: TRBJ1-1
CDR3aa: CASSILGAMNTEAFF
CDR3nt: TGTGCCAGTAGTATTCTGGGGGCGATGAACACTGAAGCTTTCTTT

v_gene: TRBV9
abundance: NA
d_gene: TRBD1
j_gene: TRBJ1-1
CDR3aa: CASSLNQDRVGTEAFF
CDR3nt: TGTGCCAGCAGCCTCAATCAGGACAGGGTCGGAACTGAAGCTTTCTTT

v_gene: TRBV3-1/TRBV3-2
abundance: NA
d_gene: NA
j_gene: TRBJ1-3
CDR3aa: CASSQDLNTIYF
CDR3nt: TGTGCCAGCAGCCAAGACCTAAACACCATATATTTT

v_gene: TRBV11-2
abundance: NA
d_gene: NA
j_gene: TRBJ2-2
CDR3aa: CASSPEGRRGGGGELFF
CDR3nt: TGTGCCAGCAGCCCTGAGGGTCGAAGAGGGGGTGGCGGGGAGCTGTTTTTT

v_gene: TRBV2
abundance: NA
d_gene: TRBD1
j_gene: TRBJ2-7
CDR3aa: CASSRDRAREQYF
CDR3nt: TGTGCCAGCAGCCGGGACAGGGCGCGGGAGCAGTACTTC

v_gene: TRBV2
abundance: NA
d_gene: NA
j_gene: TRBJ1-5
CDR3aa: CASSLSNQPQHF
CDR3nt: TGTGCCAGCAGCTTGAGCAATCAGCCCCAGCATTTT

v_gene: TRBV6-5
abundance: NA
d_gene: NA
j_gene: TRBJ1-1
CDR3aa: CASSYSSGALNTEAFF
CDR3nt: TGTGCCAGCAGTTACTCGAGTGGGGCGCTGAACACTGAAGCTTTCTTT

v_gene: TRBV7-8
abundance: NA
d_gene: NA
j_gene: TRBJ1-4
CDR3aa: CASTVRPHSGGTNEKLFF
CDR3nt: TGTGCCAGCACCGTTCGCCCCCACTCGGGAGGAACTAATGAAAAACTGTTTTTT

v_gene: TRBV5-1
abundance: once
d_gene: TRBD2
j_gene: TRBJ2-6
CDR3aa: CASGTISSGANVLTF
CDR3nt: TGCGCCAGTGGGACTATCAGCTCTGGGGCCAACGTCCTGACTTTC

v_gene: TRBV7-6
abundance: NA
d_gene: NA
j_gene: TRBJ2-3
CDR3aa: CASSGGAVDTQYF
CDR3nt: TGTGCCAGCAGCGGGGGGGCCGTGGATACGCAGTATTTT

v_gene: TRBV7-8
abundance: NA
d_gene: NA
j_gene: TRBJ1-5
CDR3aa: CASSFERELNQPQHF
CDR3nt: TGTGCCAGCAGCTTCGAGAGGGAGCTCAATCAGCCCCAGCATTTT

v_gene: TRBV9
abundance: NA
d_gene: NA
j_gene: TRBJ2-2
CDR3aa: CASSVGGLPGELFF
CDR3nt: TGTGCCAGCAGCGTGGGGGGTTTACCCGGGGAGCTGTTTTTT

v_gene: TRBV30
abundance: NA
d_gene: TRBD1
j_gene: TRBJ1-6
CDR3aa: CAWSVGTVFSPLHF
CDR3nt: TGTGCCTGGAGTGTAGGGACAGTGTTTTCACCCCTCCACTTT

v_gene: TRBV7-3
abundance: few
d_gene: TRBD2
j_gene: TRBJ2-2
CDR3aa: CASGTSGRSNTGELFF
CDR3nt: TGTGCCAGCGGGACTAGCGGGCGTTCGAACACCGGGGAGCTGTTTTTT

v_gene: TRBV13
abundance: NA
d_gene: NA
j_gene: TRBJ1-5
CDR3aa: CASSSGQSNQPQHF
CDR3nt: TGTGCCAGCAGCTCAGGACAGAGCAATCAGCCCCAGCATTTT

v_gene: TRBV9
abundance: NA
d_gene: TRBD1
j_gene: TRBJ1-5
CDR3aa: CASSAHRGGQPQHF
CDR3nt: TGTGCCAGCAGCGCTCACAGGGGTGGTCAGCCCCAGCATTTT

v_gene: TRBV3-1/TRBV3-2
abundance: NA
d_gene: NA
j_gene: TRBJ1-2
CDR3aa: CASSHGERDGYTF
CDR3nt: TGTGCCAGCAGCCACGGGGAGAGGGATGGCTACACCTTC

v_gene: TRBV5-1
abundance: NA
d_gene: TRBD1
j_gene: TRBJ1-4
CDR3aa: CASSLAGRGNEKLFF
CDR3nt: TGCGCCAGCAGCTTGGCGGGCAGGGGGAATGAAAAACTGTTTTTT

v_gene: TRBV6-5
abundance: NA
d_gene: TRBD2
j_gene: TRBJ2-3
CDR3aa: CASSYSWSSGDTQYF
CDR3nt: TGTGCCAGCAGTTACTCGTGGTCTAGCGGGGATACGCAGTATTTT

v_gene: TRBV4-3
abundance: NA
d_gene: NA
j_gene: TRBJ1-1
CDR3aa: CASSQLDLGTEAFF
CDR3nt: TGCGCCAGCAGCCAATTGGATTTGGGGACAGAAGCTTTCTTT

v_gene: TRBV6-6
abundance: few
d_gene: NA
j_gene: TRBJ1-3
CDR3aa: CASSTSDSRGNTIYF
CDR3nt: TGTGCCAGCAGCACCTCTGACAGCCGTGGAAACACCATATATTTT

v_gene: TRBV15
abundance: NA
d_gene: NA
j_gene: TRBJ1-2
CDR3aa: CATSREAENYGYTF
CDR3nt: TGTGCCACCAGCAGAGAGGCGGAAAACTATGGCTACACCTTC

v_gene: TRBV5-5
abundance: NA
d_gene: TRBD2
j_gene: TRBJ2-3
CDR3aa: CASSSWTSGDRDTQYF
CDR3nt: TGTGCCAGCAGCTCCTGGACTAGCGGGGACCGGGATACGCAGTATTTT

v_gene: TRBV5-5
abundance: NA
d_gene: TRBD1
j_gene: TRBJ1-2
CDR3aa: CASSAGTGASNYGYTF
CDR3nt: TGTGCCAGCAGCGCCGGGACAGGTGCTTCTAACTATGGCTACACCTTC

v_gene: TRBV28
abundance: NA
d_gene: NA
j_gene: TRBJ1-6
CDR3aa: CASSLSGINSPLHF
CDR3nt: TGTGCCAGCAGTTTATCAGGCATCAATTCACCCCTCCACTTT

v_gene: TRBV29-1
abundance: once
d_gene: NA
j_gene: TRBJ2-1
CDR3aa: CSANTMAPYNEQFF
CDR3nt: TGCAGCGCAAACACTATGGCCCCCTACAATGAGCAGTTCTTC

v_gene: TRBV19
abundance: NA
d_gene: TRBD2
j_gene: TRBJ2-1
CDR3aa: CASTVLAGGPGEQFF
CDR3nt: TGTGCCAGCACCGTTCTAGCGGGGGGGCCGGGTGAGCAGTTCTTC

v_gene: TRBV6-5
abundance: few
d_gene: NA
j_gene: TRBJ1-1
CDR3aa: CATRRGREAFF
CDR3nt: TGTGCCACCCGGCGCGGGCGTGAAGCTTTCTTT

v_gene: TRBV30
abundance: once
d_gene: TRBD2
j_gene: TRBJ2-3
CDR3aa: CAWSVLGGGQYF
CDR3nt: TGTGCCTGGAGTGTACTAGGCGGGGGGCAGTATTTT

v_gene: TRBV6-5
abundance: NA
d_gene: NA
j_gene: TRBJ1-2
CDR3aa: CASSSARQVRGYTF
CDR3nt: TGTGCCAGCAGTTCCGCCCGACAGGTGCGGGGCTACACCTTC

v_gene: TRBV5-4
abundance: NA
d_gene: TRBD1
j_gene: TRBJ1-2
CDR3aa: CASSRDRGGTNYGYTF
CDR3nt: TGTGCCAGCAGCCGGGACAGGGGGGGTACTAACTATGGCTACACCTTC

v_gene: TRBV11-2
abundance: NA
d_gene: TRBD1
j_gene: TRBJ1-2
CDR3aa: CASSFGDRAYGYTF
CDR3nt: TGTGCCAGCAGCTTCGGGGACAGGGCGTATGGCTACACCTTC

v_gene: TRBV5-1
abundance: NA
d_gene: NA
j_gene: TRBJ2-3
CDR3aa: CASSLGSSSTDTQYF
CDR3nt: TGCGCCAGCAGCTTGGGTAGCTCTAGCACAGATACGCAGTATTTT

v_gene: TRBV19
abundance: NA
d_gene: NA
j_gene: TRBJ1-1
CDR3aa: CASSLTGLSEAFF
CDR3nt: TGTGCCAGTAGCCTGACTGGTCTGTCTGAAGCTTTCTTT

v_gene: TRBV12-2
abundance: NA
d_gene: NA
j_gene: TRBJ1-2
CDR3aa: CASRLATGCYGYTF
CDR3nt: TGTGCAAGTCGCTTAGCGACAGGGTGCTATGGCTACACCTTC

v_gene: TRBV7-9
abundance: NA
d_gene: NA
j_gene: TRBJ1-5
CDR3aa: CASSLRTNQPQHF
CDR3nt: TGTGCCAGCAGCTTGCGTACCAATCAGCCCCAGCATTTT

v_gene: TRBV19
abundance: NA
d_gene: NA
j_gene: TRBJ2-2
CDR3aa: CASSINGAGTPNTGELFF
CDR3nt: TGTGCCAGTAGTATTAACGGTGCCGGGACACCGAACACCGGGGAGCTGTTTTTT

v_gene: TRBV9
abundance: NA
d_gene: NA
j_gene: TRBJ1-2
CDR3aa: CASSVDPGATNGYTF
CDR3nt: TGTGCCAGCAGCGTAGACCCAGGGGCCACCAATGGCTACACCTTC

v_gene: TRBV6-1
abundance: NA
d_gene: TRBD1
j_gene: TRBJ1-1
CDR3aa: CASSDPYRTGPNTEAFF
CDR3nt: TGTGCCAGCAGTGACCCGTACCGGACAGGGCCGAACACTGAAGCTTTCTTT

v_gene: TRBV5-1
abundance: NA
d_gene: TRBD2
j_gene: TRBJ2-1
CDR3aa: CASSLATQRGVSEQFF
CDR3nt: TGCGCCAGCAGCTTGGCCACTCAGCGGGGGGTCAGTGAGCAGTTCTTC

v_gene: TRBV29-1
abundance: once
d_gene: TRBD2
j_gene: TRBJ2-1
CDR3aa: CSVGSGGARNEQFF
CDR3nt: TGCAGCGTTGGGAGCGGGGGGGCCCGAAATGAGCAGTTCTTC

v_gene: TRBV7-3
abundance: NA
d_gene: NA
j_gene: TRBJ1-3
CDR3aa: CASSLTGVEGNTIYF
CDR3nt: TGTGCCAGCAGCTTAACCGGGGTGGAGGGAAACACCATATATTTT

v_gene: TRBV5-1
abundance: NA
d_gene: NA
j_gene: TRBJ2-3
CDR3aa: CASSLVQSTDTQYF
CDR3nt: TGCGCCAGCAGCTTGGTACAGAGCACAGATACGCAGTATTTT

v_gene: TRBV29-1
abundance: few
d_gene: TRBD1
j_gene: TRBJ1-2
CDR3aa: CSVVGQGAFYGYTF
CDR3nt: TGCAGCGTTGTAGGACAGGGGGCATTCTATGGCTACACCTTC

v_gene: TRBV21-1
abundance: NA
d_gene: NA
j_gene: TRBJ2-1
CDR3aa: CASSKSVGRAGDEQFF
CDR3nt: TGTGCCAGCAGCAAATCAGTGGGCAGGGCAGGGGATGAGCAGTTCTTC

v_gene: TRBV14
abundance: NA
d_gene: TRBD1
j_gene: TRBJ1-2
CDR3aa: CASSQVLKPGGGYTF
CDR3nt: TGTGCCAGCAGCCAAGTGTTGAAACCAGGGGGCGGCTACACCTTC